Listed below are T cell receptor beta chains from one sample, sequenced in a study of blood T cell repertoires in COVID-19. The repertoire was sequenced with immunoSEQ multiplex PCR; TCRdb's copy has only in-frame clones and lacks some. The data contain about 100,000 clones, around four fifths of them singletons. The sequenced sample was peripheral blood. Receptors originate from a woman aged 70-85 years with acute or convalescent COVID-19. CDR3s include the opening cysteine and the closing phenylalanine or tryptophan.

length: 15; V: TRBV5-1; J: TRBJ1-2; CDR3: CASSSDDRGNYGYTF
length: 15; V: TRBV7-9; J: TRBJ1-1; CDR3: CASSSQGLQGTEAFF
length: 13; V: TRBV6-1; J: TRBJ2-2; CDR3: CASSEIRGGELFF
length: 15; V: TRBV3-1/TRBV3-2; J: TRBJ2-3; CDR3: CASSQVPGGGTSQYF
length: 14; V: TRBV10-1; J: TRBJ2-3; CDR3: CASSVGGSTDTQYF
length: 15; V: TRBV7-9; J: TRBJ2-3; CDR3: CASSPGATRADTQYF
length: 16; V: TRBV7-2; J: TRBJ2-3; CDR3: CASSLHPAGGTDTQYF
length: 14; V: TRBV6-5; J: TRBJ1-1; CDR3: CASSLEGWNTEAFF
length: 14; V: TRBV19; J: TRBJ1-1; CDR3: CASNWALRDTEAFF
length: 16; V: TRBV5-4; J: TRBJ2-3; CDR3: CASSVGLAGESDTQYF
length: 14; V: TRBV30; J: TRBJ1-5; CDR3: CAWSKGLGYQPQHF
length: 14; V: TRBV10-3; J: TRBJ2-7; CDR3: CAIGAPDRAYEQYF
length: 13; V: TRBV6-5; J: TRBJ2-7; CDR3: CASTRRPGYEQYF
length: 16; V: TRBV12-5; J: TRBJ1-3; CDR3: CASGTRTGLEGNTIYF
length: 13; V: TRBV15; J: TRBJ2-5; CDR3: CATSRVERETQYF
length: 15; V: TRBV19; J: TRBJ1-2; CDR3: CASSSRQVANYGYTF
length: 14; V: TRBV6-5; J: TRBJ1-2; CDR3: CASSETGPNYGYTF
length: 13; V: TRBV6-5; J: TRBJ1-2; CDR3: CASIDRNNYGYTF
length: 13; V: TRBV12-5; J: TRBJ2-7; CDR3: CASGSDTSYEQYF
length: 15; V: TRBV3-1/TRBV3-2; J: TRBJ2-3; CDR3: CASSQDWRGADTQYF
length: 14; V: TRBV28; J: TRBJ2-1; CDR3: CASESSPGYYEQFF
length: 13; V: TRBV29-1; J: TRBJ1-1; CDR3: CSVVQGLNTEAFF
length: 15; V: TRBV10-2; J: TRBJ1-4; CDR3: CASRPSGGDNEKLFF
length: 15; V: TRBV10-2; J: TRBJ1-5; CDR3: CASSETTGNNQPQHF
length: 16; V: TRBV3-1/TRBV3-2; J: TRBJ2-1; CDR3: CASSPYLGQGGNEQFF
length: 16; V: TRBV19; J: TRBJ1-5; CDR3: CASSTSRDRGPQPQHF
length: 13; V: TRBV11-2; J: TRBJ2-7; CDR3: CASRQAPRDEQYF
length: 16; V: TRBV2; J: TRBJ2-3; CDR3: CASSLRAVISTDTQYF
length: 13; V: TRBV4-3; J: TRBJ1-5; CDR3: CASSQERGQPQHF
length: 13; V: TRBV13; J: TRBJ1-6; CDR3: CASSLERESPLHF
length: 16; V: TRBV4-1; J: TRBJ2-2; CDR3: CASGDRGQSVAGELFF
length: 14; V: TRBV19; J: TRBJ1-5; CDR3: CASIRTGSNQPQHF
length: 16; V: TRBV6-5; J: TRBJ2-2; CDR3: CASSWGQGAGGRELFF
length: 13; V: TRBV12-3/TRBV12-4; J: TRBJ2-2; CDR3: CASRVRGTGELFF
length: 15; V: TRBV5-1; J: TRBJ1-6; CDR3: CARRGGSSYNSPLHF
length: 13; V: TRBV12-3/TRBV12-4; J: TRBJ1-5; CDR3: CASTDRGHQPQHF
length: 15; V: TRBV4-1; J: TRBJ1-1; CDR3: CASSQVDRGNTEAFF
length: 14; V: TRBV6-5; J: TRBJ1-6; CDR3: CATGRAGFNSPLHF
length: 14; V: TRBV27; J: TRBJ2-7; CDR3: CASSPTGPRYEQYF
length: 14; V: TRBV14; J: TRBJ2-2; CDR3: CASSQILFSGELFF
length: 14; V: TRBV18; J: TRBJ2-3; CDR3: CASSPSGGTDTQYF
length: 14; V: TRBV5-4; J: TRBJ2-1; CDR3: CASSLGVSAGEQFF
length: 14; V: TRBV6-5; J: TRBJ2-7; CDR3: CASSRAGGAYEQYF
length: 15; V: TRBV7-2; J: TRBJ2-1; CDR3: CASSPGQGTWNEQFF
length: 14; V: TRBV24-1; J: TRBJ1-2; CDR3: CATSDFGNSYGYTF
length: 14; V: TRBV19; J: TRBJ2-3; CDR3: CASSTSGAPQTQYF